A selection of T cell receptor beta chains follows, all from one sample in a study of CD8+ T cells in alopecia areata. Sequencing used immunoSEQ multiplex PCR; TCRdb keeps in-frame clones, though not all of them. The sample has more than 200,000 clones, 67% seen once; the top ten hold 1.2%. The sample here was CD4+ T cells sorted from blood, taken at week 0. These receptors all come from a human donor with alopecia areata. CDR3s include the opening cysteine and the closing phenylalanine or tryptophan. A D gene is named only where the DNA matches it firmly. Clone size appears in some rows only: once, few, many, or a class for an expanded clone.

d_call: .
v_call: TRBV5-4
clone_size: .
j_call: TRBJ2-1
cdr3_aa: CASSPPRSISYNEQFF
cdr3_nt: TGTGCCAGCAGTCCCCCTCGATCGATCTCCTACAATGAGCAGTTCTTC

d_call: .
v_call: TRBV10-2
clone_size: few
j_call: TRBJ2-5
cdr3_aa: CASSRGRNKETQYF
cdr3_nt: TGCGCCAGCAGCCGGGGGCGAAATAAAGAGACCCAGTACTTC

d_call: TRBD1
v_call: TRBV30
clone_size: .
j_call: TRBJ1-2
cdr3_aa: CAWRLTGSYGYTF
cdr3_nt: TGTGCCTGGAGACTGACAGGGAGCTATGGCTACACCTTC

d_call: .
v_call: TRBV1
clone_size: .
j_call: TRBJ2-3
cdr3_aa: CTSSRRLAGTDTQYF
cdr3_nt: TGCACCAGCAGTCGACGACTAGCGGGCACAGATACGCAGTATTTT

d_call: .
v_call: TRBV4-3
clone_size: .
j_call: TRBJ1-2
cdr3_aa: CASSQAGGGVYGYTF
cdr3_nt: TGCGCCAGCAGCCAAGCTGGAGGAGGGGTCTATGGCTACACCTTC

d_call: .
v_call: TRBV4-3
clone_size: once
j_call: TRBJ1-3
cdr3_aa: CASSQDRGNTIYF
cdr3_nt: TGCGCCAGCAGCCAAGACCGGGGAAACACCATATATTTT

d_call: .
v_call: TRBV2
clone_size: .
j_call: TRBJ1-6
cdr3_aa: CASSVNSPLHF
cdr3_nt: TGTGCCAGCAGTGTGAATTCACCCCTCCACTTT

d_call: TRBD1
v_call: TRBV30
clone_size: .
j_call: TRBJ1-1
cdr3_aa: CACRTGTNTEAFF
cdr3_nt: TGTGCCTGCCGGACAGGGACGAACACTGAAGCTTTCTTT

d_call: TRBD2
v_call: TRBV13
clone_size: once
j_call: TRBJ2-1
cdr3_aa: CASSSPLEAGAYNEQFF
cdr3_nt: TGTGCCAGCAGCTCCCCACTGGAAGCGGGGGCATACAATGAGCAGTTCTTC

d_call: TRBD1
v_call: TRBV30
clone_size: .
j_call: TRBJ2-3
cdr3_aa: CAWSVLAGGDTQYF
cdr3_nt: TGTGCCTGGAGTGTACTGGCAGGGGGAGATACGCAGTATTTT

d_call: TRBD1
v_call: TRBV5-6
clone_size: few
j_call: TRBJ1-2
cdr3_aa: CASSARTGFNGYTF
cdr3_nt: TGTGCCAGCAGCGCAAGGACAGGGTTTAATGGCTACACCTTC

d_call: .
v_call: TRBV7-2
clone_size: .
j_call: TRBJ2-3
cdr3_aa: CASSPTWVDADTQYF
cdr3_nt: TGTGCCAGCAGCCCTACTTGGGTCGACGCCGATACGCAGTATTTT

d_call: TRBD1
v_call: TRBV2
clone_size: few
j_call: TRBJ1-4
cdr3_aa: CASQGAGEKLFF
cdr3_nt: TGTGCCAGTCAGGGGGCGGGAGAAAAACTGTTTTTT

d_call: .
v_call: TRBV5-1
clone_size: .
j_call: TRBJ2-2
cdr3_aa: CASSTANTGELFF
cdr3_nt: TGCGCCAGCAGTACAGCGAACACCGGGGAGCTGTTTTTT

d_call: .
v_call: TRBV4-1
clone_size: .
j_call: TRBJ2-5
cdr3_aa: CASSQTFGVVETQYF
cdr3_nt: TGCGCCAGCAGCCAAACCTTCGGGGTGGTAGAGACCCAGTACTTC

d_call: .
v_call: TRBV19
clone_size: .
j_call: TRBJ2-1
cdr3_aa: CASSIPTEQFF
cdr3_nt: TGTGCCAGTAGTATCCCCACAGAGCAGTTCTTC

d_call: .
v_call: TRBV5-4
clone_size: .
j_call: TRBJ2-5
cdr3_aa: CASSLPGTSQETQYF
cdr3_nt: TGTGCCAGCAGCTTACCCGGGACATCACAAGAGACCCAGTACTTC

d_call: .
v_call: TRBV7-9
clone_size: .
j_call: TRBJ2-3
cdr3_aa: CASRPTNTDTQYF
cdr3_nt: TGTGCCAGCAGGCCGACAAACACAGATACGCAGTATTTT

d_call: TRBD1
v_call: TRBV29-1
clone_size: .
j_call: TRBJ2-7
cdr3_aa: CSGKGQGSYEQYF
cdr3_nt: TGCAGCGGAAAGGGACAGGGCTCCTACGAGCAGTACTTC

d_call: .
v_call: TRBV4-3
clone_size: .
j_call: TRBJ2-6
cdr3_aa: CASSQGQAHSGANVLTF
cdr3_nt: TGCGCCAGCAGCCAAGGTCAGGCGCACTCTGGGGCCAACGTCCTGACTTTC

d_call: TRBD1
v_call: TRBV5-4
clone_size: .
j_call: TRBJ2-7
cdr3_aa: CASSHRDSSYEQYF
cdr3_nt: TGTGCCAGCAGCCATCGGGACAGCTCCTACGAGCAGTACTTC

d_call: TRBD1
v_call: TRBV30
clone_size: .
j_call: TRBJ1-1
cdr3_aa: CAWSEGTGVGSTEAFF
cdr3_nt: TGTGCCTGGAGTGAAGGGACAGGGGTTGGGAGCACTGAAGCTTTCTTT

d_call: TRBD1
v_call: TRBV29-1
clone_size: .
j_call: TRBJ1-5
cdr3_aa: CSVRQGLGNQPQHF
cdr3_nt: TGCAGCGTGAGACAGGGATTGGGCAATCAGCCCCAGCATTTT

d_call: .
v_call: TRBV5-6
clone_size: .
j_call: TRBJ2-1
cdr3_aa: CASSFSPHSYNEQFF
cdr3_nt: TGTGCCAGCAGCTTTTCTCCCCACTCCTACAATGAGCAGTTCTTC

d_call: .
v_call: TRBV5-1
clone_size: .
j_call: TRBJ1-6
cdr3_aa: CASSSGTGSPLHF
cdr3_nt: TGCGCCAGCAGCTCGGGCACAGGTTCACCCCTCCACTTT

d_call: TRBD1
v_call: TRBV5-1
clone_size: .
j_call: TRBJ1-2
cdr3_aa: CASSSGTGNYGYTF
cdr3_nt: TGCGCCAGCAGTTCCGGGACAGGGAACTATGGCTACACCTTC

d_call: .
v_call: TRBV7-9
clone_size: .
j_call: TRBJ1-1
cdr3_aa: CASSDQGRNTEAFF
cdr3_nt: TGTGCCAGCAGCGACCAGGGGCGGAACACTGAAGCTTTCTTT

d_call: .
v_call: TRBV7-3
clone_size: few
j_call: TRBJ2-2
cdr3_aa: CASSEQVANTGELFF
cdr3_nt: TGTGCCAGCAGCGAACAGGTGGCGAACACCGGGGAGCTGTTTTTT

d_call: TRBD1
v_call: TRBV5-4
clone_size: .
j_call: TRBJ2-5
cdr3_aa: CASSFTGEETQYF
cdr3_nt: TGTGCCAGCAGCTTCACAGGGGAAGAGACCCAGTACTTC

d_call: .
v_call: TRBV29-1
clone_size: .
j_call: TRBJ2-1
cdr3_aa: CSVVSGGNYNEQFF
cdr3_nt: TGCAGCGTTGTAAGTGGGGGGAACTACAATGAGCAGTTCTTC

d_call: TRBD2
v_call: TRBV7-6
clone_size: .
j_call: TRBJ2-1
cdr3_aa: CASSLAAGGNEQFF
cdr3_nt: TGTGCCAGCAGCTTAGCAGCGGGGGGTAATGAGCAGTTCTTC

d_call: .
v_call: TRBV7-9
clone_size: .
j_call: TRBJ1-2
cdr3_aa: CASPEAGENYGYTF
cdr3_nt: TGTGCCAGCCCTGAAGCAGGGGAAAACTATGGCTACACCTTC

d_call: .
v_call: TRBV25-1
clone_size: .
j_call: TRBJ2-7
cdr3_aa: CASSGWDEQYF
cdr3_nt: TGTGCCAGCAGTGGATGGGACGAGCAGTACTTC

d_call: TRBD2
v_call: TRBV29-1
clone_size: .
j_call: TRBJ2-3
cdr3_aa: CSVDLADNTDTQYF
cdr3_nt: TGCAGCGTTGATCTAGCGGATAACACAGATACGCAGTATTTT

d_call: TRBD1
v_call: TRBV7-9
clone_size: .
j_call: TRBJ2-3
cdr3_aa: CASSEGQLPSTDTQYF
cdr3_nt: TGTGCCAGCAGCGAGGGACAGCTACCTAGCACAGATACGCAGTATTTT

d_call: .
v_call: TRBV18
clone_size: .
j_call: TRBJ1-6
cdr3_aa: CASSPAFSSYNSPLHF
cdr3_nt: TGTGCCAGCTCACCCGCTTTCAGCTCCTATAATTCACCCCTCCACTTT

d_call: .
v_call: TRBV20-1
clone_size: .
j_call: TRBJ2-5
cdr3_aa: CSASSAETQYF
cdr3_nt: TGCAGTGCTAGTTCAGCGGAGACCCAGTACTTC

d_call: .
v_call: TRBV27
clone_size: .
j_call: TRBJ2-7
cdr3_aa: CASSNGRGAYEQYF
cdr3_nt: TGTGCCAGCAGTAACGGTAGGGGGGCGTACGAGCAGTACTTC

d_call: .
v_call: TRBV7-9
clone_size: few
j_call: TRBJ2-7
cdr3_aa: CASSLDSEQYF
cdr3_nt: TGTGCCAGCAGCTTAGACAGCGAGCAGTACTTC

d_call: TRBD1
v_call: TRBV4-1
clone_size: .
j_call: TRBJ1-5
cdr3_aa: CASSQVGTGNNQPQHF
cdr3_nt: TGCGCCAGCAGCCAAGTAGGGACAGGGAACAATCAGCCCCAGCATTTT

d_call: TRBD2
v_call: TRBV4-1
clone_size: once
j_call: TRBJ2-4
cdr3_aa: CASSQDGAGGRLAKNIQYF
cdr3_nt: TGCGCCAGCAGCCAAGATGGGGCGGGGGGAAGATTAGCCAAAAACATTCAGTACTTC

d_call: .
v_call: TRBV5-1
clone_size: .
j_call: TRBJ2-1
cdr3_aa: CASSLPLGGEQFF
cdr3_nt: TGCGCCAGCAGCTTGCCGCTGGGCGGTGAGCAGTTCTTC

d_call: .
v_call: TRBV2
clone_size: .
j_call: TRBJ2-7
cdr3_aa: CASRTAVEQYF
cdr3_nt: TGTGCCAGCAGAACAGCCGTCGAGCAGTACTTC

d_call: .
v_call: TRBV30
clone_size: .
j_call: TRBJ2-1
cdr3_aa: CAWRPAFRESEQFF
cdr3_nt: TGTGCCTGGAGGCCCGCATTCCGGGAAAGTGAGCAGTTCTTC

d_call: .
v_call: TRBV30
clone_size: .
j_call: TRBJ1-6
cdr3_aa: CAWIGKDSSSYNSPLHF
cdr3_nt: TGTGCCTGGATTGGGAAGGACAGTTCCTCCTATAATTCACCCCTCCACTTT

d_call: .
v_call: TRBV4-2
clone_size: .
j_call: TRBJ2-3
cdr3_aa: CASSQGTGRYTDTQYF
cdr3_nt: TGTGCCAGCAGCCAAGGAACGGGACGGTACACAGATACGCAGTATTTT